This section outlines one T cell receptor beta chain sequence together with its context. This sample was included in a study of blood T cell repertoires in COVID-19. With 6 bases removed from V and 9 bases from J, the gap between germline ends came to 12 bases. Looked up from germline, CDR1 is MNHEY and CDR2 is SMNVEV (reference sequence). The CDR3 is 13 residues long. Clones were sequenced by immunoSEQ multiplex PCR, and TCRdb holds only the in-frame ones, with some missing. The data hold 110,000 to 150,000 clones, with 80% to 85% observed a single time. Sequencing was performed on peripheral blood. The V and J genes are TRBV27 and TRBJ1-6; possibly TRBD1 for D (6 bases). The receptor was derived from a human donor in a cohort sampled during active COVID-19. The CDR3 DNA is TGTGCCAGCAGAACAACAGGGAGTTCACCCCTCCACTTT. Translation gives CASRTTGSSPLHF.